What follows describes a single TCR beta chain. The entry originates in a study of CD8 T cells in Susac syndrome. CD8+ and CD4+ T cells from blood underwent TCR beta sequencing, which was carried out in a high-throughput format. Controls were healthy donors (matched for age and sex). CD8+ and CD4+ T cells were negatively isolated; TEMRA cells were FACS-enriched. The CDR3 extends over 13 amino acids. The germline gives CDR1 SNHLY, CDR2 FYNNEI. With V trimmed by 9 bases and J by 7 bases, 9 bases remained unmatched. Random hexamers served to reverse transcribe about 0.45 to 1 ug RNA. Multiplex PCR with immunoSEQ amplified the TCR beta CDR3 across 54 Vbeta and 13 Jbeta. MiXCR, run by TCRdb on the immunoSEQ multiplex PCR reads, gives a single entry per CDR3 protein. This sample has 120,000 to 150,000 distinct CDR3 sequences, with less than 95% found just once.

This TCR was sampled from a human donor in good health. Sequencing used CD4+ T cells from PBMCs. The genes are TRBV2 and TRBJ2-1; the match to TRBD2 covers 7 bases. The CDR3 bases are TGTGCCAGAGGAGGGGAGGGCTTTAATGAGCAGTTCTTC. Encoded protein: CARGGEGFNEQFF.